Sequencing of this T cell receptor beta chain was carried out in a study of T cells expressing NK-cell markers. TCRdb reprocessed the 5' RACE reads and stores each CDR3 protein as one record, lacking DNA. The specimen's table records roughly 350,000 distinct CDR3 sequences. The CDR3 is made up of 15 amino acids. Germline V gene lookup returns CDR1 MNHEY and CDR2 SVGAGI. The sequenced material came from blood T cells: a sorted CD56 or NKG2C T cell subset, CD4+ or CD8+ T cells, or bulk PBMC T cells (not recorded which). This receptor was taken from a man aged 18-70 years in good health. This chain joins TRBV6-5 and TRBJ2-3; the TRBD2 assignment by TCRdb is unverifiable without DNA. The CDR3 sequence is CASSYRGGGANTQYF.